These 7 T cell receptor beta chains were sequenced from one sample in a study of OX40 agonist ivuxolimab in advanced cancers. Libraries were prepared by immunoSEQ multiplex PCR; TCRdb keeps only in-frame clonotypes and omits some of them. The sample lists under 20,000 clones; 80% to 90% were seen once. The specimen was CD4+ or CD8+ T cells sorted from blood, collected in a trial of the OX40 agonist ivuxolimab. All receptors come from an adult with an advanced solid tumor such as melanoma, head and neck, liver or kidney cancer.

V gene TRBV6-1 combines with J gene TRBJ1-4; 7 nucleotides line up with TRBD1. There are 17 residues in the CDR3. Trimming cost V 5 bases and J 2 bases; bases outside gene matches: 11. Germline V lookup: CDR1 MNHNS, CDR2 SASEGT. The CDR3 bases are TGTGCCAGCAGTAAAGGACAGGTTGGGAAGACTAATGAAAAACTGTTTTTT. Protein product: CASSKGQVGKTNEKLFF.

This clone is judged medium-sized. The chain combines TRBV4-3 with TRBJ1-1; the D is unclear. V was trimmed by 0 bases and J by 0 bases, leaving 5 bases between them. CDR3 length: 14 residues. Germline CDR1 reads LGHNA; CDR2 reads YSLEER. The CDR3 loop reads CASSQDPLNTEAFF. The CDR3 bases are TGCGCCAGCAGCCAAGACCCCTTGAACACTGAAGCTTTCTTT.

The chain is built from TRBV7-6 and TRBJ2-7; 7 bases line up with TRBD1. J was trimmed by 3 bases and V by 3 bases; bases with no gene match: 5. The CDR3 has 14 residues. The germline CDR1 and CDR2 sequences are SGHVS and FNYEAQ. CDR3 DNA sequence: TGTGCCAGCAGCTTCGGGGACAGTGACTACGAGCAGTACTTC. Amino acids: CASSFGDSDYEQYF.

The gene calls are TRBV27 and TRBJ1-4; weak D call: TRBD1 (6 bases). This CDR3 comprises 13 residues. CDR1 and CDR2 (germline): MNHEY, SMNVEV (reference sequence). V lost 3 bases and J lost 10, with 12 bases in between. The CDR3 protein is CASSLGHRAKLFF. CDR3 in DNA: TGTGCCAGCAGTTTGGGACACCGGGCAAAACTGTTTTTT.

This chain uses TRBV14 with TRBJ2-4; 7 bases match TRBD1. The CDR3 has 16 amino acids. The germline V gene has CDR1 SGHDN and CDR2 FVKESK. V shed 3 bases, J shed 0 bases, and the junction held 5 bases outside the gene matches. The CDR3: CASSQATGLAKNIQYF. The CDR3 DNA is TGTGCCAGCAGCCAGGCGACAGGGCTAGCCAAAAACATTCAGTACTTC.

In this sample, this clone is medium-sized. The chain employs TRBV28 and TRBJ1-5; D is undetermined. Germline V gene data show CDR1 as MDHEN and CDR2 as SYDVKM. This CDR3 has 14 residues. The V end was cut by 3 bases, the J end by 4 bases, with 10 bases between. In DNA form, the CDR3 reads TGTGCCAGCAGTTTGGCGTCCCTTAATCAGCCCCAGCATTTT. This codes for CASSLASLNQPQHF. Combining the CDR3 with reference TRBV28 and TRBJ1-5 gives the whole variable domain DVKVTQSSRYLVKRTGEKVFLECVQDMDHENMFWYRQDPGLGLRLIYFSYDVKMKEKGDIPEGYSVSREKKERFSLILESASTNQTSMYLCASSLASLNQPQHFGDGTRLSIL.

The rearrangement links TRBV6-4 to TRBJ2-1, with no clear D. The germline V gene encodes CDR1 MRHNA and CDR2 SNTAGT. The V end was cut by 2 bases, the J end by 0 bases, with 2 bases between. The CDR3 contains 13 residues. This CDR3 is CASSDGSYNEQFF. For the CDR3, the DNA is TGTGCCAGCAGTGACGGCTCCTACAATGAGCAGTTCTTC.